This T cell receptor (beta chain) was captured by sequencing in a study of blood T cell repertoires in COVID-19. The overall study: There were acute and convalescent COVID-19 samples, and they came from the United States, Italy and Spain. T cells, B-cell-depleted T cells, or PBMCs provided the cDNA or gDNA that served as material.

V lost 6 bases and J lost 0; bases outside the gene matches: 4. The CDR3 has 15 amino acids. Germline values: CDR1 LNHDA, CDR2 SQIVND (reference sequence). This clone was detected only a few times. Other DNA sequences in the sample encode the same CDR3. Original handling: By means of reference gene primer amplification, nucleated cell counts were estimated. Clones were sequenced by immunoSEQ multiplex PCR, and TCRdb holds only the in-frame ones, with some missing. That table is the source of V, J and clone size, and D and trimming were worked out from the DNA. The sample records about 21,000 clones, 80% being singletons.

This sequence originates from a man aged 55 to 70 with active COVID-19. The sample comprised peripheral blood. V is TRBV19 and J is TRBJ2-3; 9 nucleotides line up with TRBD1. The CDR3: CASSAGTGSTDTQYF. The CDR3 DNA is TGTGCCAGTAGCGCCGGGACAGGGAGCACAGATACGCAGTATTTT.